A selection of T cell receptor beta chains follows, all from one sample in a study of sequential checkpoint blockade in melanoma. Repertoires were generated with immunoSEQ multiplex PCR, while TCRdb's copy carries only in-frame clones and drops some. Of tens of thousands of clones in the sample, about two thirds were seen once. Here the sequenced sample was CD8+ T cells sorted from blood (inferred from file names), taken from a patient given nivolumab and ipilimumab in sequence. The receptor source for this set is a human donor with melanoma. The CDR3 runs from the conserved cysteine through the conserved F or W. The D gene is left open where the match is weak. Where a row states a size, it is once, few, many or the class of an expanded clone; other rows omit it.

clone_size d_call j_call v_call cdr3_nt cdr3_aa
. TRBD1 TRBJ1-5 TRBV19 TGTGCCAGTAGCGTCCCGGGACAGTTGCAGCATTTT CASSVPGQLQHF
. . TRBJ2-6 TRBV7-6 TGTGCCAGCAGCTCACAAAGTCGGGCCAACGTCCTGACTTTC CASSSQSRANVLTF
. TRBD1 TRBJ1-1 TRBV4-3 TGCGCCAGCAGCCACGCACCAGGGACAGTATCCACTGAAGCTTTCTTT CASSHAPGTVSTEAFF
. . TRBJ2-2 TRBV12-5 TGTGCTAGTGGTTTAAGGGGCACCGGGGAGCTGTTTTTT CASGLRGTGELFF
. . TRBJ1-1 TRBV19 TGTGCAAGTAGACGGGACGGACTAATGAACACTGAAGCTTTCTTT CASRRDGLMNTEAFF
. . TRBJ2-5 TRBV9 TGTGCCAGCAGCGTAGAATCCGTAGCCGAGACCCAGTACTTC CASSVESVAETQYF
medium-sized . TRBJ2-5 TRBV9 TGTGCCAGCAGCGTAGGCGGCAGGGGTCTTGGAGAGACCCAGTACTTC CASSVGGRGLGETQYF
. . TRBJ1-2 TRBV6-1 TGTGCCAGCGGGAGATACTATGGCTACACCTTC CASGRYYGYTF
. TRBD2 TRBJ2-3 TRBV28 TGTGCCAGCACCACCTGGGGACTAGGTTACGATACGCAGTATTTT CASTTWGLGYDTQYF
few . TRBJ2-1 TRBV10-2 TGCGCCAGCAGTGAATTTAGGAGCTCCTACAATGAGCAGTTCTTC CASSEFRSSYNEQFF
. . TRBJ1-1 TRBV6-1 TGTGCCAGCAGGAACAGAGACACTGAAGCTTTCTTT CASRNRDTEAFF
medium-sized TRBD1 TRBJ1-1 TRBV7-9 TGTGCCCTAAAACAGGGGGCGAACACTGAAGCTTTCTTT CALKQGANTEAFF
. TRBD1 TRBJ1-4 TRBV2 TGTGCCAGCAGTACGGACAGGGAGTTGATATCGGCTGAAAAACTGTTTTTT CASSTDRELISAEKLFF
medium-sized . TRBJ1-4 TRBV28 TGTGCCAGCACCCCGACCCCCTTCGGGGAAAAACTGTTTTTT CASTPTPFGEKLFF
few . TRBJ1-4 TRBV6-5 TGTGCCAGCAGTTACTCGGCGGTACAAAATGAAAAACTGTTTTTT CASSYSAVQNEKLFF
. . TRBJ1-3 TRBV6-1 TGTGCCAGTCGACAGGCAACTTCTGGAAACACCATATATTTT CASRQATSGNTIYF
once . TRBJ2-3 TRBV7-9 TGTGCCAGCAGCCCCGGGGGACAGCCATTCACAGATACGCAGTATTTT CASSPGGQPFTDTQYF
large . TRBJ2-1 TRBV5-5 TGTGCCAGCAGCCCGGGGGGCCATGAGCAGTTCTTC CASSPGGHEQFF
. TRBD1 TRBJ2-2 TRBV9 TGTGCCAGCAGCGCTCCCGGGACAGGGGAAACCGGGGAGCTGTTTTTT CASSAPGTGETGELFF
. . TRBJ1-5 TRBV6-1 TGTGCCAGCAGTGAGGGGGTGAAGGGGGATCAGCCCCAGCATTTT CASSEGVKGDQPQHF
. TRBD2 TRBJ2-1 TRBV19 TGTGCCAGTAGGGTAGCGGGGGGGTTAAACAATGAGCAGTTCTTC CASRVAGGLNNEQFF
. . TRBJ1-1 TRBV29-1 TGCAGCGTTGGATTTTTAGGGGTTGATGGCACTGAAGCTTTCTTT CSVGFLGVDGTEAFF
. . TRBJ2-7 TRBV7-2 TGTGCCAGCAGCTCCCGACCGACAGAACCCTACGAGCAGTACTTC CASSSRPTEPYEQYF
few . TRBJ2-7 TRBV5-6 TGTGCCAGCAGCTTGGTCTTCAGCTCCTACGAGCAGTACTTC CASSLVFSSYEQYF
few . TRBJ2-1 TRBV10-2 TGCGCCACTAAAGAGGGTAGTATCGAGTTCTTC CATKEGSIEFF
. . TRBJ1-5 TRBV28 TGTGCCAGCATTCCACTAATGGGGGGGTTCAATCAGCCCCAGCATTTT CASIPLMGGFNQPQHF
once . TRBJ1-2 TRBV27 TGTGCCAGCGGTTGGGGGGGCGGCTATGGCTACACCTTC CASGWGGGYGYTF
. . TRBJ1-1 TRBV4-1 TGCGCCAGCAGCCATGGACGGGAGAAAACTGAAGCTTTCTTT CASSHGREKTEAFF
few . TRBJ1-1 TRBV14 TGTGCCAGCAGCCAAGATGGTGAGGGGGAGAACACTGAAGCTTTCTTT CASSQDGEGENTEAFF
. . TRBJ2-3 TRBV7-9 TGTGCCAGCACAAGCACAGATACGCAGTATTTT CASTSTDTQYF
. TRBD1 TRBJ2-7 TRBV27 TGTGCCAGCAGTCCGGGGACAGGGGGCGGGTACGAGCAGTACTTC CASSPGTGGGYEQYF
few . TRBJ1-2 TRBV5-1 TGCGCCAGCAGCATGACAGAATATAATGGCTACACCTTC CASSMTEYNGYTF
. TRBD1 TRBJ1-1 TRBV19 TGTGCCAGTAGTCCCAGGGGGCCCACTGAAGCTTTCTTT CASSPRGPTEAFF
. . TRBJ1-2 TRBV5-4 TGCGCCAGCAGCCAGGCCCGCATCGGCCCCTATGGCTACACCTTC CASSQARIGPYGYTF
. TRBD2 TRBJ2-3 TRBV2 TGTGCCAGCAGTGAGGATACTAGCGGGGGTGCAGATACGCAGTATTTT CASSEDTSGGADTQYF
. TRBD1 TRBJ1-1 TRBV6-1 TGTGCCAGCAGTAACAGGGGGAATTCGAACACTGAAGCTTTCTTT CASSNRGNSNTEAFF
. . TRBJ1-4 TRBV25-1 TGTGCCAGCACTCTCCAGGCCTCTGGGGAAAAACTGTTTTTT CASTLQASGEKLFF
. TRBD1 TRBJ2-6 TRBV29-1 TGCAGCGTGGGACAGGGTAGGGCCTCAGGGGCCAACGTCCTGACTTTC CSVGQGRASGANVLTF
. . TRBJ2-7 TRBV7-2 TGTGCCAGCAGCTTAGATCTGGGCCCCTACTACGAGCAGTACTTC CASSLDLGPYYEQYF
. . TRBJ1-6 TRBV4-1 TGCGCCAGCACAGGGTTGGATTCACCCCTCCACTTT CASTGLDSPLHF
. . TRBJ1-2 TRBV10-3 TGTGCCACGCAAGGGGCGGCTGGCTACACCTTC CATQGAAGYTF
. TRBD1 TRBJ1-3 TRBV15 TGTGCCACCAGCGGACAGGGGGCGGGAAACACCATATATTTT CATSGQGAGNTIYF
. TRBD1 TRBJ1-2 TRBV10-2 TGCGCCAGCAGTGGGCGGGACAGGAGCAACTATGGCTACACCTTC CASSGRDRSNYGYTF
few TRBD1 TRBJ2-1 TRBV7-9 TGTGCCAGCAGCCCCAGGACAGGGAACTCCTACAATGAGCAGTTCTTC CASSPRTGNSYNEQFF
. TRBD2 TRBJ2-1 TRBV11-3 TGTGCCAGCAGCCCCTGGACTAGCGGGGGGGAAGCGGTTCCCAATGAGCAGTTCTTC CASSPWTSGGEAVPNEQFF
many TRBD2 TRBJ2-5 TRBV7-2 TGTGCCAGCAGGAAAGGACTAGCGCAAGAGACCCAGTACTTC CASRKGLAQETQYF
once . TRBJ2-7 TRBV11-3 TGTGCCAGCAGCTTAAGCGTTGTATCCGAGCAGTACTTC CASSLSVVSEQYF
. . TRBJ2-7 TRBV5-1 TGCGCCAGCAGCTTGACAGGGTTTCCCTACGAGCAGTACTTC CASSLTGFPYEQYF
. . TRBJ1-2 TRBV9 TGTGCCAGCAGCGTAGGGACCGGAGGCCATGGCTACACCTTC CASSVGTGGHGYTF
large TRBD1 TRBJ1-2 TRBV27 TGTGCCAGCAGTTCGTCGACAGGGTTCTATGGCTACACCTTC CASSSSTGFYGYTF
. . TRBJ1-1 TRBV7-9 TGTGCCAGCAGCCCGAGCCGGGGGGACACTGAAGCTTTCTTT CASSPSRGDTEAFF
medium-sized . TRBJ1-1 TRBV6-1 TGTGCCAGCAGTGAATATCGGGTACGGGTAGCTTTCTTT CASSEYRVRVAFF
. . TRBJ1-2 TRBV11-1 TGTGCCAGCAGCTTAGGAACAGGGTCCAACTATGGCTACACCTTC CASSLGTGSNYGYTF
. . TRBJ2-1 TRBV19 TGTGCCAGTAGCGGAGAGGGATTCGTTTGGAACAATGAGCAGTTCTTC CASSGEGFVWNNEQFF
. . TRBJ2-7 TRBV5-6 TGTGCCAGCAGCTCTTGGCCCTCCTACGAGCAGTACTTC CASSSWPSYEQYF
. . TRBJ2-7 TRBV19 TGTGCCAGTAGTCCTACGACAGAACTCACCTACGAGCAGTACTTC CASSPTTELTYEQYF
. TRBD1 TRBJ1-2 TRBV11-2 TGTGCCAGCAGCTCCGGGACAGATAACTATGGCTACACCTTC CASSSGTDNYGYTF
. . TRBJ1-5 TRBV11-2 TGTGCCAGCAGCTCTGGGCCGGGACAGCCCCAGCATTTT CASSSGPGQPQHF
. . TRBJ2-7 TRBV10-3 TGTGCCATCAGTGGCGGGGACTTCTACGAGCAGTACTTC CAISGGDFYEQYF
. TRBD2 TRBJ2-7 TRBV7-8 TGTGCCAGCAGCCTGTCCCTAGCGGGGGGGTCCTACGAGCAGTACTTC CASSLSLAGGSYEQYF